This T cell receptor beta chain was captured in a study of vaccination and CD4 T cells after COVID-19. At the level of the study: At a median around 100 days (range 35 to 161) after diagnosis, post-COVID samples were drawn.

Treatment in this sample: roughly 10-day PBMC culture with coronavirus spike peptide pools or control peptides (ViraFEST assay). This clonotype was picked up a small number of times. Its antigen is currently unknown. Cultured CD4+ T cell DNA was sequenced using the Oncomine TCR Beta short-read assay. TCRdb re-called the PCR reads with MiXCR, one entry per CDR3 protein. The sample has about 13,000 distinct CDR3 sequences; less than 70% are singletons. This TCR derives from a human donor who had recovered from COVID-19. The specimen was CD4+ T cells from blood, cultured in vitro.

The CDR3 reads CAISEVLGDGGYEQYF. The CDR3 coding sequence is TGTGCCATCAGTGAGGTTCTTGGGGACGGCGGGTACGAGCAGTACTTC. This sequence joins TRBV10-3 and TRBJ2-7; possibly TRBD1 or TRBD2 for D (5 bases each). The CDR3 contains 16 residues. Germline CDR1 ENHRY, CDR2 SYGVKD. Trimming pared 2 bases from V and 4 bases from J, leaving 18 bases between.